These 25 T cell receptor beta chains came from one sample sequenced in a study of OX40 agonist ivuxolimab in advanced cancers. Sequenced by immunoSEQ multiplex PCR; TCRdb stores in-frame clones only, minus some. This sample has 55,000 to 65,000 clones, with around 92% found just once. Specimen: CD4+ or CD8+ T cells sorted from blood, collected in a trial of the OX40 agonist ivuxolimab. These receptors all come from an adult with an advanced solid tumor such as melanoma, head and neck, liver or kidney cancer.

The chain uses TRBV18 and TRBJ1-5; D is possibly TRBD1 (5 bases). Trimming removed 3 bases at V and 0 bases at J, with 9 bases between. Germline lookup yields CDR1 KGHSH and CDR2 LQKENI. The CDR3 loop spans 15 amino acids. The chain's CDR3 is CASSPRTGSNQPQHF. The CDR3 DNA reads TGTGCCAGCTCACCGCGAACAGGTAGCAATCAGCCCCAGCATTTT.

The V and J genes are TRBV19 and TRBJ2-5; 14 nucleotides match TRBD2. Trimming cost V 3 bases and J 4 bases; bases outside gene matches: 10. The CDR3 sequence is 18 residues long. CDR1 LNHDA and CDR2 SQIVND come from the germline V gene (reference sequence). The chain's CDR3 is CASSMTSGGAGSRETQYF. The CDR3 bases are TGTGCCAGTAGTATGACTAGCGGGGGGGCCGGGTCCAGAGAGACCCAGTACTTC. The full variable domain, in which reference TRBV19 and TRBJ2-5 provide the parts outside the CDR3, is DGGITQSPKYLFRKEGQNVTLSCEQNLNHDAMYWYRQDPGQGLRLIYYSQIVNDFQKGDIAEGYSVSREKKESFPLTVTSAQKNPTAFYLCASSMTSGGAGSRETQYFGPGTRLLVL.

J is TRBJ2-4 and V is TRBV11-3, with D perhaps being TRBD1 or TRBD2 (5 bases each). The germline CDR1 and CDR2 sequences are SGHNT and YENEEA. V lost 3 bases, J lost 7 bases, and 7 bases lay in between. This CDR3 has 12 residues. The CDR3: CASSLGTNIQYF. Here the CDR3 DNA reads TGTGCCAGCAGCTTGGGGACGAACATTCAGTACTTC.

This sequence joins TRBV5-4 and TRBJ1-1; D is ambiguous. The CDR3 is made up of 14 amino acids. Germline V gives CDR1 SGHNT, CDR2 YYREEE (reference sequence). The V and J ends lost 2 bases and 4 bases respectively, with 12 bases between them. This chain's CDR3 is CASSLALGVTEAFF. CDR3 DNA: TGTGCCAGCAGCTTAGCCCTCGGGGTCACTGAAGCTTTCTTT.

V usage is TRBV27 and J usage is TRBJ2-1, with D possibly being TRBD2 (6 bases). This CDR3 is 13 amino acids long. V was pared by 4 bases and J by 9 bases, with 13 bases between. Germline-derived CDR1 and CDR2 are MNHEY and SMNVEV (reference sequence). CDR3 sequence reads: CASSSKPGLEQFF. The CDR3 bases are TGTGCCAGCAGTTCCAAACCGGGACTTGAGCAGTTCTTC.

The chain has TRBV13 and TRBJ1-6; D uncertain. Between the trimmed V and J ends, which lost 6 bases and 0 bases, there was a span of 9 bases. The CDR3 spans 15 residues. Germline lookup yields CDR1 PRHDT and CDR2 FYEKMQ (reference sequence). CDR3 coding DNA: TGTGCCAGCAGTGTGGTGAGCTCCTATAATTCACCCCTCCACTTT. Translated, it gives CASSVVSSYNSPLHF.

V gene TRBV15 combines with J gene TRBJ2-1; D is ambiguous. This CDR3 region has 15 residues. Germline V gene data show CDR1 as LNHNV and CDR2 as YYDKDF (reference sequence). V lost 5 bases to trimming and J lost 2 bases, with 13 bases between them. CDR3 sequence (DNA): TGTGCCACCAGCCTCACATTAACTCCCTACAATGAGCAGTTCTTC. Residues: CATSLTLTPYNEQFF.

The chain uses TRBV7-9 and TRBJ2-1; 7 nucleotides line up with TRBD1. The CDR3 totals 14 residues. Germline V CDR1 and CDR2: SEHNR, FQNEAQ (reference sequence). V lost 5 bases and J lost 8; bases outside the gene matches: 9. Written as DNA, the CDR3 is TGTGCCAGCAGCCCGGGACAGATTCTGGATGAGCAGTTCTTC. Protein: CASSPGQILDEQFF.

This chain links TRBV11-2 with TRBJ2-7; D might be TRBD2 (5 bases). Germline CDR1 SGHAT, CDR2 FQNNGV. The CDR3 loop spans 14 amino acids. Trimming removed 4 bases at V and 6 bases at J, with 16 bases between. CDR3 amino acids: CASSYLDLGGEQYV. CDR3 sequence (DNA): TGTGCCAGCAGCTACCTCGATTTAGGAGGCGAGCAGTACGTC.

In this sample, this clone turned up once. Other nucleotide sequences in the sample specify the same CDR3. This chain uses TRBV28 with TRBJ2-3; no definite D call. Germline V CDR1 and CDR2: MDHEN, SYDVKM. This CDR3 region has 11 residues. Trimming cost V 6 bases and J 2 bases, with 3 bases left between them. The CDR3 reads CASSFTDTQYF. CDR3 DNA: TGTGCCAGCAGCTTCACAGATACGCAGTATTTT.

The genes are TRBV25-1 and TRBJ2-1, with D unresolved. The CDR3 is 10 residues long. The V and J ends lost 8 bases and 4 bases respectively, with 3 bases between them. In germline, CDR1 is MGHDK, CDR2 SYGVNS. CDR3 coding DNA: TGTGCCAGCGGATACAATGAGCAGTTCTTC. As protein: CASGYNEQFF.

This chain uses TRBV28 with TRBJ1-1; maybe TRBD1 (5 bases). The V end lost 2 bases, the J end lost 3 bases, and 19 bases lay between the germline ends. Germline V gene data show CDR1 as MDHEN and CDR2 as SYDVKM. This CDR3 region has 17 residues. CDR3 coding DNA: TGTGCCAGCAGTTTAATAATCTCAAGGGACGCTTACACTGAAGCTTTCTTT. It specifies CASSLIISRDAYTEAFF.

The count of this clone is one. This rearrangement joins TRBV2 to TRBJ1-1; the D gene is possibly TRBD1 (6 bases). This CDR3 contains 17 residues. The germline V gene encodes CDR1 SNHLY and CDR2 FYNNEI. Trimming cost V 1 base and J 1 base, with 16 bases left between them. The CDR3 region has the DNA TGTGCCAGCAGTGAAGTGCTCAAGACAGGAAAGAACACTGAAGCTTTCTTT. It specifies CASSEVLKTGKNTEAFF.

The V call is TRBV2, the J call TRBJ2-7, with D possibly called TRBD1 or TRBD2 (5 bases each). Germline V lookup: CDR1 SNHLY, CDR2 FYNNEI. Trimming shortened V by 7 bases and J by 5 bases, and 21 bases separated the two germline ends. The CDR3 runs to 15 residues. The CDR3 DNA reads TGTGCCAGCACCCAGATCTGGGGCAGGGACCACGAGCAGTACTTC. Translation gives CASTQIWGRDHEQYF. Using reference TRBV2 and TRBJ2-7 for the parts outside the CDR3, the full variable domain is EPEVTQTPSHQVTQMGQEVILRCVPISNHLYFYWYRQILGQKVEFLVSFYNNEISEKSEIFDDQFSVERPDGSNFTLKIRSTKLEDSAMYFCASTQIWGRDHEQYFGPGTRLTVT.

This clone was observed a handful of times. The genes are TRBV11-2 and TRBJ2-3; TRBD2 might be the D (5 bases). The germline V gene encodes CDR1 SGHAT and CDR2 FQNNGV. The CDR3 spans 13 residues. With 5 bases removed from V and 4 bases from J, the gap between germline ends came to 10 bases. The CDR3 protein is CASSNGLPDTQYF. The CDR3 nucleotides read TGTGCCAGCAGCAACGGACTCCCAGATACGCAGTATTTT.

This clone was detected only once. The rearrangement uses TRBV2 and TRBJ1-2; D not resolved. The CDR3 has 10 amino acids. Germline values: CDR1 SNHLY, CDR2 FYNNEI. With 7 bases removed from V and 6 bases from J, the gap between germline ends came to 6 bases. CDR3 nucleotide sequence: TGTGCCAGCATTGAGGATGGCTACACCTTC. This encodes CASIEDGYTF.

The chain links TRBV19 to TRBJ2-1; tentatively, D is TRBD1 (6 bases). The CDR3 is 16 amino acids. Germline V CDR1 and CDR2: LNHDA, SQIVND (reference sequence). V lost 3 bases and J 1 base, leaving 13 bases between the germline ends. The CDR3 DNA is TGTGCCAGTAGTATCATTTCCGACAGGTCCTACAATGAGCAGTTCTTC. Translation: CASSIISDRSYNEQFF.

The V gene is TRBV19, the J gene TRBJ1-5; 12 bases align to TRBD1. CDR1 is LNHDA and CDR2 is SQIVND in the germline V gene (reference sequence). There are 16 residues in the CDR3. The V and J ends lost 5 bases and 6 bases, in that order; junction bases with no gene match: 8. The CDR3 sequence: CASSLTGTGGRQPQHF. The CDR3, as DNA: TGTGCCAGTAGTTTAACCGGGACAGGGGGCCGTCAGCCCCAGCATTTT.

The chain couples TRBV7-3 to TRBJ2-1; D remains unclear. V lost 6 bases, J lost 4 bases, and 10 bases lay in between. CDR1 is SGHTA, CDR2 FQGTGA, per germline. The CDR3 runs 13 residues. This CDR3 reads CASRMDPYNEQFF. CDR3 coding DNA: TGTGCCAGCAGAATGGACCCTTACAATGAGCAGTTCTTC.

The chain carries TRBV2 and TRBJ1-2, with a weak D call TRBD1 (6 bases). The germline CDR1 and CDR2 sequences are SNHLY and FYNNEI. V lost 9 bases to trimming and J lost 3 bases, with 14 bases between them. The CDR3 is 13 amino acids. For the CDR3, the DNA is TGTGCCAGAACAGGGAGCTGGGACTATGGCTACACCTTC. Protein sequence: CARTGSWDYGYTF.

The chain is built from TRBV11-2 and TRBJ2-2; D is possibly TRBD1 (6 bases). Germline-derived CDR1 and CDR2 are SGHAT and FQNNGV. The CDR3 has 16 residues. Trimming cost V 4 bases and J 4 bases, with 16 bases left between them. The CDR3 region has the DNA TGTGCCAGCAGCTACGGACAGACCTGGATCACCGGGGAGCTGTTTTTT. Its protein is CASSYGQTWITGELFF.

V usage is TRBV5-6 and J usage is TRBJ1-5; D unclear. V gave up 1 base and J gave up 1 base, with 9 bases separating them. Germline V gives CDR1 SGHDT, CDR2 YYEEEE. This CDR3 region has 15 residues. CDR3 in amino acids: CASSLSGRSNQPQHF. CDR3 coding DNA: TGTGCCAGCAGCTTGTCCGGACGGAGCAATCAGCCCCAGCATTTT.

The rearrangement joins TRBV4-3 to TRBJ2-3; TRBD2 matches at 10 bases. Losses at the gene ends were 0 bases for V and 3 bases for J; bases not matched to a gene: 6. Germline CDR1 reads LGHNA; CDR2 reads YSLEER. The length of the CDR3 is 17 residues. CDR3 nucleotides: TGCGCCAGCAGCCAAGAAGCTAGCGGGAGTAGGACAGATACGCAGTATTTT. Encoded protein: CASSQEASGSRTDTQYF.

The chain combines TRBV6-5 with TRBJ2-1; the match to TRBD1 covers 8 bases. The CDR3 spans 15 residues. After removal of 6 bases from V and 8 bases from J, the junction contained 12 bases not matched to a gene. Germline CDR1 reads MNHEY; CDR2 reads SVGAGI. The CDR3 protein is CASRPRDRFPHEQFF. CDR3 DNA: TGTGCCAGCAGACCCCGGGACAGGTTTCCTCATGAGCAGTTCTTC.

This chain uses TRBV28 with TRBJ1-5, with a weak D call TRBD1 (6 bases). V lost 5 bases, J lost 4 bases, and 15 bases lay in between. The germline V gene encodes CDR1 MDHEN and CDR2 SYDVKM. The CDR3 covers 15 residues. CDR3 sequence: CASSRVGGHNQPQHF. The CDR3 DNA follows: TGTGCCAGCAGTCGCGTGGGGGGGCATAATCAGCCCCAGCATTTT.